Listed below are T cell receptor beta chains from one sample, sequenced in a study of patients and donors after allogeneic stem cell transplantation. Using its own MiXCR run on the RT-PCR reads, TCRdb lists one record per CDR3 protein. The table lists about a million distinct CDR3 sequences, about 20% of them singletons. Sequenced: blood, either unsorted or a sorted T cell fraction (not recorded which). The receptors were sampled from a human donor who was either an allogeneic HSCT recipient or a stem cell or donor lymphocyte infusion donor (not recorded which). It is not recorded whose cells these are; they may come from a transplant donor. Each CDR3 is given with its conserved first and last residue. D genes are given only for firm matches. Clone size is given for some rows only: seen once, a few or many times, or a class if the clone is expanded.

J gene: TRBJ2-3; V gene: TRBV9; clone size: NA; D gene: NA; CDR3 protein: CASSVADLTDTQYF; CDR3 DNA: TGTGCCAGCAGCGTAGCAGACCTCACAGATACGCAGTATTTT
J gene: TRBJ2-5; V gene: TRBV24-1; clone size: NA; D gene: TRBD2; CDR3 protein: CATSPSGAGETQYF; CDR3 DNA: TGTGCCACCAGTCCAAGCGGGGCCGGAGAGACCCAGTACTTC
J gene: TRBJ2-5; V gene: TRBV3-1; clone size: NA; D gene: TRBD2; CDR3 protein: CASSQDLAGGPRETQYF; CDR3 DNA: TGTGCCAGCAGCCAAGATCTCGCGGGAGGGCCCAGGGAGACCCAGTACTTC
J gene: TRBJ2-1; V gene: TRBV12-3/TRBV12-4; clone size: many; D gene: NA; CDR3 protein: CASSPGTYNEQFF; CDR3 DNA: TGTGCCAGCAGTCCCGGGACATACAATGAGCAGTTCTTC
J gene: TRBJ1-1; V gene: TRBV7-6; clone size: NA; D gene: NA; CDR3 protein: CASSVGPGSEAFF; CDR3 DNA: TGTGCCAGCAGTGTGGGCCCCGGGTCTGAAGCTTTCTTT
J gene: TRBJ2-1; V gene: TRBV20-1; clone size: few; D gene: TRBD2; CDR3 protein: CSASRGGNYNEQFF; CDR3 DNA: TGCAGTGCTAGTCGGGGGGGAAATTACAATGAGCAGTTCTTC
J gene: TRBJ2-1; V gene: TRBV24-1; clone size: NA; D gene: NA; CDR3 protein: CATSDSGHNEQFF; CDR3 DNA: TGTGCCACCAGTGACTCCGGGCACAATGAGCAGTTCTTC
J gene: TRBJ2-2; V gene: TRBV15; clone size: NA; D gene: TRBD1; CDR3 protein: CATSRDLSQGDTGELFF; CDR3 DNA: TGTGCCACCAGCAGAGATCTCAGCCAGGGGGACACCGGGGAGCTGTTTTTT
J gene: TRBJ2-1; V gene: TRBV21-1; clone size: few; D gene: NA; CDR3 protein: CASSKAQGQFF; CDR3 DNA: TGTGCCAGCAGCAAAGCCCAGGGGCAGTTCTTC
J gene: TRBJ1-3; V gene: TRBV2; clone size: few; D gene: NA; CDR3 protein: CASRPGPGNTIYF; CDR3 DNA: TGTGCCAGCAGACCGGGTCCTGGAAACACCATATATTTT
J gene: TRBJ2-1; V gene: TRBV4-1; clone size: few; D gene: TRBD2; CDR3 protein: CASSQDLLAGAYNEQFF; CDR3 DNA: TGCGCCAGCAGCCAAGATTTGTTAGCGGGAGCCTACAATGAGCAGTTCTTC
J gene: TRBJ2-6; V gene: TRBV12-3/TRBV12-4; clone size: NA; D gene: NA; CDR3 protein: CASSLAHSGANVLTF; CDR3 DNA: TGTGCCAGCAGTTTGGCCCACTCTGGGGCCAACGTCCTGACTTTC
J gene: TRBJ2-1; V gene: TRBV12-3/TRBV12-4; clone size: many; D gene: NA; CDR3 protein: CASSHGQTNEQFF; CDR3 DNA: TGTGCCAGCAGCCATGGACAGACCAATGAGCAGTTCTTC
J gene: TRBJ2-1; V gene: TRBV10-3; clone size: few; D gene: TRBD2; CDR3 protein: CAIRPPGLAYNEQFF; CDR3 DNA: TGTGCCATCAGGCCACCGGGACTAGCCTACAATGAGCAGTTCTTC
J gene: TRBJ1-4; V gene: TRBV5-5; clone size: NA; D gene: TRBD1; CDR3 protein: CASSPDRVRATNEKLFF; CDR3 DNA: TGTGCCAGCAGCCCCGACAGGGTTCGGGCAACTAATGAAAAACTGTTTTTT
J gene: TRBJ1-6; V gene: TRBV27; clone size: few; D gene: TRBD1; CDR3 protein: CASSLLGTGTYGSPLHF; CDR3 DNA: TGTGCCAGCAGTTTACTAGGGACAGGGACCTACGGATCACCCCTCCACTTT
J gene: TRBJ1-2; V gene: TRBV12-3/TRBV12-4; clone size: NA; D gene: TRBD1; CDR3 protein: CASTGQALNYGYTF; CDR3 DNA: TGTGCCAGCACGGGACAGGCGCTGAATTATGGCTACACCTTC
J gene: TRBJ1-1; V gene: TRBV9; clone size: few; D gene: NA; CDR3 protein: CASSGSWGKGAEAFF; CDR3 DNA: TGTGCCAGCAGTGGGAGTTGGGGGAAGGGAGCTGAAGCTTTCTTT
J gene: TRBJ1-1; V gene: TRBV4-1; clone size: many; D gene: NA; CDR3 protein: CASSAIRGQNTEAFF; CDR3 DNA: TGCGCCAGCAGCGCAATCCGGGGACAGAACACTGAAGCTTTCTTT
J gene: TRBJ1-2; V gene: TRBV30; clone size: NA; D gene: TRBD1; CDR3 protein: CAWRDRGRTGYTF; CDR3 DNA: TGTGCCTGGAGGGACAGGGGGCGTACTGGCTACACCTTC
J gene: TRBJ2-7; V gene: TRBV12-3/TRBV12-4; clone size: few; D gene: NA; CDR3 protein: CASSFSGSGRAYEQYF; CDR3 DNA: TGTGCCAGCAGTTTTTCCGGGTCTGGCAGGGCCTACGAGCAGTACTTC
J gene: TRBJ1-2; V gene: TRBV7-2; clone size: NA; D gene: TRBD1; CDR3 protein: CASSWGGTVNYGYTF; CDR3 DNA: TGTGCCAGCAGCTGGGGGGGGACAGTTAACTATGGCTACACCTTC
J gene: TRBJ2-3; V gene: TRBV6-5; clone size: many; D gene: NA; CDR3 protein: CASSYSIIGGRVDTQYF; CDR3 DNA: TGTGCCAGCAGTTACTCGATCATTGGGGGCCGGGTGGATACGCAGTATTTT
J gene: TRBJ2-1; V gene: TRBV12-3/TRBV12-4; clone size: few; D gene: NA; CDR3 protein: CASGLYNEQFF; CDR3 DNA: TGTGCCAGCGGACTCTACAATGAGCAGTTCTTC
J gene: TRBJ2-7; V gene: TRBV4-2; clone size: NA; D gene: TRBD2; CDR3 protein: CASSQKGTSGGLKQYF; CDR3 DNA: TGTGCCAGCAGCCAAAAGGGGACTAGCGGGGGTTTGAAGCAGTACTTC
J gene: TRBJ2-2; V gene: TRBV27; clone size: few; D gene: TRBD1; CDR3 protein: CASSLKQGANTGELFF; CDR3 DNA: TGTGCCAGCAGTTTAAAACAGGGGGCAAACACCGGGGAGCTGTTTTTT
J gene: TRBJ1-2; V gene: TRBV5-5; clone size: NA; D gene: NA; CDR3 protein: CASSFETSGYGYTF; CDR3 DNA: TGTGCCAGCAGCTTCGAAACGTCGGGCTATGGCTACACCTTC
J gene: TRBJ2-3; V gene: TRBV3-1; clone size: few; D gene: TRBD2; CDR3 protein: CASSQDPLRLAATDTQYF; CDR3 DNA: TGTGCCAGCAGCCAAGATCCCCTACGACTAGCGGCCACAGATACGCAGTATTTT
J gene: TRBJ2-6; V gene: TRBV29-1; clone size: NA; D gene: TRBD1; CDR3 protein: CSVTGDSSGANVLTF; CDR3 DNA: TGCAGCGTGACAGGGGATAGCTCTGGGGCCAACGTCCTGACTTTC
J gene: TRBJ1-5; V gene: TRBV24-1; clone size: NA; D gene: TRBD1; CDR3 protein: CATSADRERGQPQHF; CDR3 DNA: TGTGCCACCAGCGCAGACAGGGAAAGGGGTCAGCCCCAGCATTTT
J gene: TRBJ2-1; V gene: TRBV6-1; clone size: few; D gene: NA; CDR3 protein: CASSDYDRTSGNEQFF; CDR3 DNA: TGTGCCAGCAGTGATTATGACCGTACCAGCGGGAATGAGCAGTTCTTC
J gene: TRBJ2-7; V gene: TRBV13; clone size: NA; D gene: TRBD2; CDR3 protein: CASSVGGLAGDEQYF; CDR3 DNA: TGTGCCAGCAGCGTAGGTGGACTAGCGGGGGACGAGCAGTACTTC
J gene: TRBJ1-2; V gene: TRBV6-5; clone size: NA; D gene: NA; CDR3 protein: CASRGPPLGYTF; CDR3 DNA: TGTGCCAGCAGGGGACCTCCTTTAGGCTACACCTTC
J gene: TRBJ2-4; V gene: TRBV5-6; clone size: many; D gene: NA; CDR3 protein: CASSNGTPGPKNIQYF; CDR3 DNA: TGTGCCAGCAGCAACGGGACTCCCGGTCCCAAAAACATTCAGTACTTC
J gene: TRBJ2-4; V gene: TRBV6-2/TRBV6-3; clone size: few; D gene: NA; CDR3 protein: CASSYGSGLSGAKNIQYF; CDR3 DNA: TGTGCCAGCAGTTATGGTTCCGGCCTATCCGGGGCCAAAAACATTCAGTACTTC
J gene: TRBJ1-1; V gene: TRBV12-3/TRBV12-4; clone size: NA; D gene: NA; CDR3 protein: CASSPIKGELGSYTEAFF; CDR3 DNA: TGTGCCAGCAGCCCAATTAAGGGGGAGTTGGGGTCTTATACTGAAGCTTTCTTT
J gene: TRBJ1-2; V gene: TRBV12-3/TRBV12-4; clone size: few; D gene: NA; CDR3 protein: CASSLAPNRVRGYTF; CDR3 DNA: TGTGCCAGCAGTTTAGCGCCCAACAGGGTAAGAGGCTACACCTTC
J gene: TRBJ2-2; V gene: TRBV27; clone size: once; D gene: TRBD2; CDR3 protein: CASSSGLAGLPPGELFF; CDR3 DNA: TGTGCCAGCAGCTCCGGTTTAGCGGGACTCCCCCCCGGGGAGCTGTTTTTT
J gene: TRBJ2-3; V gene: TRBV7-2; clone size: few; D gene: TRBD2; CDR3 protein: CASIAVAGLSTDTQYF; CDR3 DNA: TGTGCCAGCATCGCTGTAGCGGGCCTATCCACAGATACGCAGTATTTT
J gene: TRBJ2-7; V gene: TRBV11-3; clone size: NA; D gene: NA; CDR3 protein: CASSLDQAGTPHEQYF; CDR3 DNA: TGTGCCAGCAGCTTAGATCAAGCAGGGACCCCTCACGAGCAGTACTTC
J gene: TRBJ1-1; V gene: TRBV4-1; clone size: NA; D gene: NA; CDR3 protein: CASSQVGRSEAFF; CDR3 DNA: TGCGCCAGCAGCCAAGTTGGGAGGAGTGAAGCTTTCTTT
J gene: TRBJ1-2; V gene: TRBV12-3/TRBV12-4; clone size: few; D gene: TRBD1; CDR3 protein: CASQGAGPYGYTF; CDR3 DNA: TGTGCCAGCCAGGGGGCAGGGCCCTATGGCTACACCTTC
J gene: TRBJ2-3; V gene: TRBV6-2/TRBV6-3; clone size: few; D gene: TRBD1; CDR3 protein: CASSPGTGGATDTQYF; CDR3 DNA: TGTGCCAGCAGCCCTGGGACAGGGGGCGCGACTGATACGCAGTATTTT
J gene: TRBJ1-2; V gene: TRBV25-1; clone size: NA; D gene: NA; CDR3 protein: CASSALVDSLHYGYTF; CDR3 DNA: TGTGCCAGCAGTGCGTTGGTGGACAGCCTTCACTATGGCTACACCTTC
J gene: TRBJ2-5; V gene: TRBV7-9; clone size: few; D gene: NA; CDR3 protein: CASSLEGGKSQYF; CDR3 DNA: TGTGCCAGCAGCTTGGAAGGCGGGAAGTCCCAGTACTTC
J gene: TRBJ2-7; V gene: TRBV29-1; clone size: few; D gene: NA; CDR3 protein: CSVGTTETYEQYF; CDR3 DNA: TGCAGCGTTGGGACGACGGAAACCTACGAGCAGTACTTC
J gene: TRBJ2-3; V gene: TRBV25-1; clone size: many; D gene: NA; CDR3 protein: CASSVAGRTDTQYF; CDR3 DNA: TGTGCCAGCAGTGTGGCAGGGCGCACAGATACGCAGTATTTT
J gene: TRBJ2-7; V gene: TRBV9; clone size: many; D gene: NA; CDR3 protein: CASSVRPDGPNEQYF; CDR3 DNA: TGTGCCAGCAGCGTGAGACCGGACGGCCCCAACGAGCAGTACTTC
J gene: TRBJ1-5; V gene: TRBV7-9; clone size: few; D gene: NA; CDR3 protein: CVSSLGVNQPQHF; CDR3 DNA: TGTGTCAGCAGCTTAGGAGTCAATCAGCCCCAGCATTTT
J gene: TRBJ2-7; V gene: TRBV4-1; clone size: few; D gene: NA; CDR3 protein: CASSHLTGPYEQYF; CDR3 DNA: TGCGCCAGCAGCCATTTAACAGGGCCGTACGAGCAGTACTTC
J gene: TRBJ2-7; V gene: TRBV6-2/TRBV6-3; clone size: NA; D gene: NA; CDR3 protein: CASSEPGGPSYEQYF; CDR3 DNA: TGTGCCAGCAGTGAACCCGGGGGGCCCTCCTACGAGCAGTACTTC
J gene: TRBJ1-2; V gene: TRBV4-3; clone size: many; D gene: NA; CDR3 protein: CASSQDTGRAGYTF; CDR3 DNA: TGCGCCAGCAGCCAAGATACAGGGAGGGCTGGCTACACCTTC
J gene: TRBJ2-5; V gene: TRBV12-3/TRBV12-4; clone size: few; D gene: TRBD2; CDR3 protein: CASSLWRGIQETQYF; CDR3 DNA: TGTGCCAGCAGTTTGTGGCGGGGGATACAAGAGACCCAGTACTTC
J gene: TRBJ1-1; V gene: TRBV25-1; clone size: NA; D gene: NA; CDR3 protein: CASSERGLGTEAFF; CDR3 DNA: TGTGCCAGCAGTGAACGAGGGCTGGGCACTGAAGCTTTCTTT
J gene: TRBJ1-2; V gene: TRBV4-2; clone size: few; D gene: NA; CDR3 protein: CASSQGGDNYGYTF; CDR3 DNA: TGTGCCAGCAGCCAAGGGGGGGATAACTATGGCTACACCTTC
J gene: TRBJ2-7; V gene: TRBV28; clone size: few; D gene: TRBD2; CDR3 protein: CASSLSGGASYEQYF; CDR3 DNA: TGTGCCAGCAGCCTCAGCGGGGGGGCCTCCTACGAGCAGTACTTC